This T cell receptor (beta chain) was captured by sequencing in a study of T cell repertoires in cytomegalovirus infection. Background on the study: Public TCR beta signatures indicated both CMV infection and matching HLA type.

Whole-study results and caveats: The study identified carriers of CMV plus the relevant HLA from cumulative public TCR beta family frequency. HLA-C-restricted CMV-specific TCR beta clonotypes were dominant in the ex vivo response.

Via MiXCR, TCRdb re-called the reads, giving one row per CDR3 protein. This table holds over 90,000 distinct CDR3 sequences, about 15% found once. The table lists this clonotype with many counts. Its antigen remains unknown. Sequencing was performed on PBMCs. This TCR was recovered from a human donor in good health (CMV status not recorded). Some clones in this sample may be carry-over from other donors' samples.

The CDR3 spells CASSLAYQAARGGYTF. The CDR3 nucleotides read TGTGCCAGCAGCTTAGCTTATCAAGCGGCTAGGGGTGGCTACACCTTC. J is TRBJ1-2 and V is TRBV7-9; tentative D call: TRBD1 (5 bases). Germline-derived CDR1 and CDR2 are SEHNR and FQNEAQ (reference sequence). Trimming took off 0 bases at V and 7 bases at J, with 18 bases between the two ends. The CDR3 consists of 16 residues. Full variable domain (remainder filled in from reference TRBV7-9 and TRBJ1-2): DTGVSQNPRHKITKRGQNVTFRCDPISEHNRLYWYRQTLGQGPEFLTYFQNEAQLEKSRLLSDRFSAERPKGSFSTLEIQRTEQGDSAMYLCASSLAYQAARGGYTFGSGTRLTVV.